This TCR beta chain was sequenced in a study of blood T cell repertoires in COVID-19. Original data processing: Quantification of nucleated cells was approximated via reference gene primer amplification. Data came from immunoSEQ multiplex PCR; TCRdb stores just in-frame clones and leaves some out. V and J calls and clone size are given by that table; D and trimming were obtained from the DNA. The data show about 180,000 clones, more than 70% seen once. V was pared by 7 bases and J by 6 bases, with 15 bases between. This CDR3 comprises 12 residues. Germline loops: CDR1 SQVTM, CDR2 ANQGSEA. Sequencing was done on a sample of peripheral blood. The chain couples TRBV29-1 to TRBJ1-2; tentative D call: TRBD1 (5 bases). This TCR was sampled from a man younger than 35 with active or convalescent COVID-19. This CDR3 is CSASRVQDGYTF. DNA of the CDR3: TGCAGCGCGTCCAGGGTTCAGGATGGCTACACCTTC.